Listed below are T cell receptor beta chains from one sample, sequenced in a study of OX40 agonist ivuxolimab in advanced cancers. The method was immunoSEQ multiplex PCR; TCRdb's version includes in-frame clones alone and lacks a portion of them. The table records fewer than 95,000 clones, about 89% of them present only once. The sequencing here drew on CD4+ or CD8+ T cells sorted from blood, taken in a trial of the OX40 agonist ivuxolimab. These receptors were collected from an adult with an advanced solid tumor such as melanoma, head and neck, liver or kidney cancer. CDR3s include the opening cysteine and the closing phenylalanine or tryptophan. D genes are given only for firm matches. Clone sizes are given selectively: once, few, many, or a class where the clone is expanded.

V gene	D gene	J gene	clone size	CDR3 protein	CDR3 DNA
TRBV9	TRBD1	TRBJ2-5	.	CASSARTGGGETQYF	TGTGCCAGCAGCGCCAGGACAGGGGGCGGCGAGACCCAGTACTTC
TRBV28	.	TRBJ2-5	.	CASSQVQETQYF	TGTGCCAGCAGTCAAGTACAAGAGACCCAGTACTTC
TRBV11-3	TRBD2	TRBJ2-5	.	CASSLVGGLAGGPRETQYF	TGTGCCAGCAGCTTAGTGGGTGGGCTAGCGGGGGGGCCACGGGAGACCCAGTACTTC
TRBV4-2	.	TRBJ2-7	.	CASSQGMGTYEQYF	TGTGCCAGCAGCCAAGGGATGGGGACCTACGAGCAGTACTTC
TRBV27	.	TRBJ1-1	.	CASKNIQGIEAFF	TGTGCCAGCAAAAACATTCAGGGGATTGAAGCTTTCTTT
TRBV5-4	.	TRBJ2-3	once	CASSLAEGADTQYF	TGTGCCAGCAGCTTGGCCGAGGGAGCAGATACGCAGTATTTT
TRBV11-2	.	TRBJ2-7	.	CASSLVAGDEQYF	TGTGCCAGCAGCTTAGTGGCAGGGGACGAGCAGTACTTC
TRBV28	.	TRBJ1-4	.	CASSGSLSGEKLFF	TGTGCCAGCAGCGGCTCCCTGTCCGGCGAAAAACTGTTTTTT
TRBV15	TRBD1	TRBJ2-5	.	CATSTPGQTQETQYF	TGTGCCACCAGCACCCCGGGACAGACCCAAGAGACCCAGTACTTC
TRBV10-3	TRBD1	TRBJ2-5	.	CAISQTGEQETQYF	TGTGCCATCAGTCAGACAGGGGAACAAGAGACCCAGTACTTC
TRBV27	.	TRBJ1-1	few	CASPTPAGEMNTEAFF	TGTGCCAGCCCTACCCCGGCAGGGGAGATGAACACTGAAGCTTTCTTT
TRBV5-8	.	TRBJ1-4	.	CASSSNQGRAEKLFF	TGTGCCAGCAGCTCAAACCAGGGGAGGGCTGAAAAACTGTTTTTT
TRBV6-5	.	TRBJ2-7	.	CASSVTAGYEQYF	TGTGCCAGCAGCGTGACGGCAGGCTACGAGCAGTACTTC
TRBV6-1	.	TRBJ2-6	.	CASSEFGAGANVLTF	TGTGCCAGCAGTGAATTCGGGGCTGGGGCCAACGTCCTGACTTTC
TRBV7-2	.	TRBJ1-6	once	CASSPDGNSPLHF	TGTGCCAGCAGTCCGGACGGGAATTCACCCCTCCACTTT
TRBV28	TRBD2	TRBJ2-3	.	CASSPGGVVDTQYF	TGTGCCAGCAGTCCGGGAGGGGTGGTCGATACGCAGTATTTT
TRBV5-4	.	TRBJ2-7	.	CASSLFGIEGEQYF	TGTGCCAGCAGCTTGTTCGGAATCGAGGGCGAGCAGTACTTC
TRBV7-9	.	TRBJ1-2	.	CASSLDGLGGYTF	TGTGCCAGCAGCTTAGATGGGCTTGGCGGCTACACCTTC
TRBV4-1	.	TRBJ1-3	once	CASSQAPIDSGNTIYF	TGCGCCAGCAGCCAGGCCCCGATTGACTCTGGAAACACCATATATTTT
TRBV6-1	.	TRBJ1-5	once	CASSAGLGWGNQPQHF	TGTGCCAGCAGTGCGGGCCTTGGGTGGGGCAATCAGCCCCAGCATTTT
TRBV30	TRBD2	TRBJ2-1	.	CAWSVLVGGGASDEQFF	TGTGCCTGGAGTGTACTGGTCGGCGGGGGGGCCTCGGATGAGCAGTTCTTC
TRBV7-9	TRBD2	TRBJ2-5	.	CASSLEAGLAGGETQYF	TGTGCCAGCAGCTTAGAGGCGGGACTAGCGGGAGGCGAGACCCAGTACTTC
TRBV19	.	TRBJ1-3	.	CASARGRDGNTIYF	TGTGCCAGTGCTCGGGGACGGGATGGAAACACCATATATTTT
TRBV11-3	.	TRBJ2-7	once	CASSSRTVRSYEQYF	TGTGCCAGCAGCTCAAGGACAGTCCGCTCCTACGAGCAGTACTTC
TRBV28	.	TRBJ1-4	.	CASSLNSGRSGLELFF	TGTGCCAGCAGTTTAAATTCAGGACGGTCGGGGTTAGAACTGTTTTTT
TRBV28	TRBD1	TRBJ2-7	.	CASSLLDRGGGQYF	TGTGCCAGCAGTTTACTTGACAGGGGCGGCGGGCAGTACTTC
TRBV19	.	TRBJ1-1	.	CASSASGATEAFF	TGTGCCAGTAGTGCCTCAGGGGCCACTGAAGCTTTCTTT